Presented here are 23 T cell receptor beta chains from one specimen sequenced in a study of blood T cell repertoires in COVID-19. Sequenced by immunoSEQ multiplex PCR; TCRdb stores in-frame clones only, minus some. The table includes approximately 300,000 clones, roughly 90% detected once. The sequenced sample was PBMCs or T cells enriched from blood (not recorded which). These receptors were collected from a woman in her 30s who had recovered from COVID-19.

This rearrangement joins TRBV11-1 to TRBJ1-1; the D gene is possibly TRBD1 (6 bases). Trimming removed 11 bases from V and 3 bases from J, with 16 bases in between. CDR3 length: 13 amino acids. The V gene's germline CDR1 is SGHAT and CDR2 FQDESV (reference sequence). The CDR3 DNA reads TGTGCCTCACAGGGTCAGGCCTACACTGAAGCTTTCTTT. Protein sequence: CASQGQAYTEAFF.

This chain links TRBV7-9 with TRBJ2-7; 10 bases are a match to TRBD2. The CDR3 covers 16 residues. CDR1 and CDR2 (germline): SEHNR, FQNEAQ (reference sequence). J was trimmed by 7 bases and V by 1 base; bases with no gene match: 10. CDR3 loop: CASSLGAGLAGDEQYF. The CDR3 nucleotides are TGTGCCAGCAGCTTAGGGGCGGGCCTAGCGGGAGATGAGCAGTACTTC. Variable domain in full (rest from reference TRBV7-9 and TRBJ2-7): DTGVSQNPRHKITKRGQNVTFRCDPISEHNRLYWYRQTLGQGPEFLTYFQNEAQLEKSRLLSDRFSAERPKGSFSTLEIQRTEQGDSAMYLCASSLGAGLAGDEQYFGPGTRLTVT.

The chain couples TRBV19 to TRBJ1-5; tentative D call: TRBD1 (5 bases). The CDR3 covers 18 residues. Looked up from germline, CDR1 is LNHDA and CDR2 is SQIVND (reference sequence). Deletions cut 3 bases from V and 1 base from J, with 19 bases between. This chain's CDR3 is CASSIDRREYLSNQPQHF. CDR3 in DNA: TGTGCCAGTAGTATCGACAGAAGGGAATATTTAAGCAATCAGCCCCAGCATTTT.

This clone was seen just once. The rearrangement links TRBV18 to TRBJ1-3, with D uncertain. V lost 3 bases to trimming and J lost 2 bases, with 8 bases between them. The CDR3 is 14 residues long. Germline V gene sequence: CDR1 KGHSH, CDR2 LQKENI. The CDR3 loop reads CASSPVGAGNTIYF. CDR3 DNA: TGTGCCAGCTCACCGGTCGGGGCTGGAAACACCATATATTTT.

The DNA of the CDR3 is TGTGCCAGCAGCCAAGAGGGGGCGGGTGAGCAGTACTTC. Protein: CASSQEGAGEQYF. The chain is built from TRBV3-1 (or the pseudogene TRBV3-2) and TRBJ2-7; possibly TRBD1 for D (6 bases). Trimming shortened V by 0 bases and J by 7 bases, and 10 bases separated the two germline ends. CDR1 and CDR2 from the germline V gene are LGHDT and YNNKEL (reference sequence). The length of the CDR3 is 13 residues.

The CDR3 nucleotides read TGTGCCAGCAGCATCAGACAGGTTTCTTCCCCTGGCTACACCTTC. Amino acids: CASSIRQVSSPGYTF. The genes are TRBV6-2 or TRBV6-3 and TRBJ1-2, with D tentatively TRBD1 (6 bases). V lost 6 bases and J lost 7, with 21 bases in between. This CDR3 region has 15 residues. CDR1 and CDR2 from the germline V gene are MNHEY and SVGEGT.

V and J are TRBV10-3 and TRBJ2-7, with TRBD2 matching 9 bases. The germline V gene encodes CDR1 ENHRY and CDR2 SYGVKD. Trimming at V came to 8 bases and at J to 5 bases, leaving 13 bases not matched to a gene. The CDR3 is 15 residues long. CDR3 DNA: TGTGCCATCCGTCCCCTTAGCGGGAGTATGCACGAGCAGTACTTC. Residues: CAIRPLSGSMHEQYF.

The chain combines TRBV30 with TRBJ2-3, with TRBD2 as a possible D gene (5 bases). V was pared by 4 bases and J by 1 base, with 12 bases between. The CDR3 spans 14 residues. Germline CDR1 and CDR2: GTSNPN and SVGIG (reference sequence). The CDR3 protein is CAWTSGLGTDTQYF. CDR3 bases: TGTGCCTGGACCTCAGGACTCGGCACAGATACGCAGTATTTT.

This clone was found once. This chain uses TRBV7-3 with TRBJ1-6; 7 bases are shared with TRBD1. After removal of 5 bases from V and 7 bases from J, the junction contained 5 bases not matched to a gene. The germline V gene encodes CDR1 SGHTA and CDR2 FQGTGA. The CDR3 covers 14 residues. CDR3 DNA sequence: TGTGCCAGCAGCCTCCGGGACAGCAATTCACCCCTCCACTTT. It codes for CASSLRDSNSPLHF. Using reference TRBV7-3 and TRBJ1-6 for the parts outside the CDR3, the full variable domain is GAGVSQTPSNKVTEKGKYVELRCDPISGHTALYWYRQSLGQGPEFLIYFQGTGAADDSGLPNDRFFAVRPEGSVSTLKIQRTERGDSAVYLCASSLRDSNSPLHFGNGTRLTVT.

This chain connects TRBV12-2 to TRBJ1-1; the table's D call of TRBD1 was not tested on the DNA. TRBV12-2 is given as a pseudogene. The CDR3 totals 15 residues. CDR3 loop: CASRFPTGSGTEAFF. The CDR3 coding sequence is TGTGCAAGTCGCTTCCCGACAGGGTCCGGCACTGAAGCTTTCTTT.

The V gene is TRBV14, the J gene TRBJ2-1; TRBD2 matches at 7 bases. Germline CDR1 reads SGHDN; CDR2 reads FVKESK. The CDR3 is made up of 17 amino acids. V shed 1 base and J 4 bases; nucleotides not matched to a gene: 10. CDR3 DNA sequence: TGTGCCAGCAGCCAAGGGTTGGAGGCGGGAGCTTACAATGAGCAGTTCTTC. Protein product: CASSQGLEAGAYNEQFF.

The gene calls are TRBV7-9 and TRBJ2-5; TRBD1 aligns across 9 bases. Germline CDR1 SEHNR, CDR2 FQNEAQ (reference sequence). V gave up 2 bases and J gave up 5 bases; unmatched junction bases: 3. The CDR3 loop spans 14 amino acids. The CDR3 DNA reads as TGTGCCAGCAGCTTAACCGACAGGGGGGAGACCCAGTACTTC. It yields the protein CASSLTDRGETQYF.

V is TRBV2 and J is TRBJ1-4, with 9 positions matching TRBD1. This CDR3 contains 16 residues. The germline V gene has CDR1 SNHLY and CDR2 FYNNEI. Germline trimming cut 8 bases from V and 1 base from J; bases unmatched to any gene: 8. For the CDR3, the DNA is TGTGCCAGCCGTTATGACAGGGGGATAACTAATGAAAAACTGTTTTTT. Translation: CASRYDRGITNEKLFF.

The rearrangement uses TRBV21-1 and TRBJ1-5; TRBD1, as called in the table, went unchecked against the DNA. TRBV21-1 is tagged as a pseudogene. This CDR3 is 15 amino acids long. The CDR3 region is CASSNDRVGHQPQHF. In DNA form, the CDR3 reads TGTGCCAGCAGCAATGACAGGGTGGGTCATCAGCCCCAGCATTTT.

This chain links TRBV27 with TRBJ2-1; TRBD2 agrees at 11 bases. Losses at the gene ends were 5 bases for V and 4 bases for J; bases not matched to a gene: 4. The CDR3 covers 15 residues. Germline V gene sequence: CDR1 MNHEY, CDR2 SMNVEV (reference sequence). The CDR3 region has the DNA TGTGCCAGCAGTCACGGGACTAGCGGTTACAATGAGCAGTTCTTC. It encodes CASSHGTSGYNEQFF.

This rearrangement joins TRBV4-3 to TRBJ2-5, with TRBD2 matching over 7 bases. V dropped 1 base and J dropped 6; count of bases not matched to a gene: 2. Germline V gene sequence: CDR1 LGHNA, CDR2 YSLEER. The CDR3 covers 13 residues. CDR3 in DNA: TGCGCCAGCAGCCAAGTAGCGGGTCAGACCCAGTACTTC. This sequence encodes CASSQVAGQTQYF.

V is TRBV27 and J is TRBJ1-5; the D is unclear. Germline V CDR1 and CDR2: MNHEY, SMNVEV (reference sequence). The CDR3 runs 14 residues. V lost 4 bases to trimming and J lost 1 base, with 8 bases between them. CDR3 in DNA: TGTGCCAGCAGTTGGTCGGGGAGCAATCAGCCCCAGCATTTT. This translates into CASSWSGSNQPQHF.

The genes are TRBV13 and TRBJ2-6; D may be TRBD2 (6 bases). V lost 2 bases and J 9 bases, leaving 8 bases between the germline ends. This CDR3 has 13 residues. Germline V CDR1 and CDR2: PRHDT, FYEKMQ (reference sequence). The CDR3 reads CASSLLADNVLTF. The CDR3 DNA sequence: TGTGCCAGCAGCTTATTAGCGGACAACGTCCTGACTTTC.

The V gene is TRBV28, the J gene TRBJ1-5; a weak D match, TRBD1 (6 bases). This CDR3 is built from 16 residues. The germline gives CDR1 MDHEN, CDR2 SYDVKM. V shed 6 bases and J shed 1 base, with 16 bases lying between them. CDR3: CASRTIRDTSNQPQHF. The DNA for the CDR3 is TGTGCCAGCAGAACCATCCGGGACACCAGCAATCAGCCCCAGCATTTT.

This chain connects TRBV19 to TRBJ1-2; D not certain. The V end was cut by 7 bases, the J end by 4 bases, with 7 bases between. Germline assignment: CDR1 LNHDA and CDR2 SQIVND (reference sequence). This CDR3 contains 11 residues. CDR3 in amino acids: CASNTGYGYTF. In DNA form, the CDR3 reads TGTGCCAGTAATACGGGCTATGGCTACACCTTC.

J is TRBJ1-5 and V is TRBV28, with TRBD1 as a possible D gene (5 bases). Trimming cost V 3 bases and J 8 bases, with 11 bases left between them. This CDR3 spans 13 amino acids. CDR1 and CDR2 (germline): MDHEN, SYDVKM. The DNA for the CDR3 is TGTGCCAGCAGTTTCGGGGGGAGGGAGCCCCAGCATTTT. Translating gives CASSFGGREPQHF.

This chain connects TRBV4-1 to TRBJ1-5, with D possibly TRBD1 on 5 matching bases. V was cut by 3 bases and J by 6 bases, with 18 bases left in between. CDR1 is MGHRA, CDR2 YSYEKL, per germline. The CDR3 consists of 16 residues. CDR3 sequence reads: CASSQPTVAFGQPQHF. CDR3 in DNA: TGCGCCAGCAGCCAGCCGACAGTGGCTTTCGGTCAGCCCCAGCATTTT.

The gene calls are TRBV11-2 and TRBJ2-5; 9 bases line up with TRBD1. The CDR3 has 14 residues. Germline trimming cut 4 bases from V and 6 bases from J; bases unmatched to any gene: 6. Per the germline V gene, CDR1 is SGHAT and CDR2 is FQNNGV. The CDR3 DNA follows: TGTGCCAGCAGCTACGACAGGGGGGCACAGACCCAGTACTTC. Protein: CASSYDRGAQTQYF.